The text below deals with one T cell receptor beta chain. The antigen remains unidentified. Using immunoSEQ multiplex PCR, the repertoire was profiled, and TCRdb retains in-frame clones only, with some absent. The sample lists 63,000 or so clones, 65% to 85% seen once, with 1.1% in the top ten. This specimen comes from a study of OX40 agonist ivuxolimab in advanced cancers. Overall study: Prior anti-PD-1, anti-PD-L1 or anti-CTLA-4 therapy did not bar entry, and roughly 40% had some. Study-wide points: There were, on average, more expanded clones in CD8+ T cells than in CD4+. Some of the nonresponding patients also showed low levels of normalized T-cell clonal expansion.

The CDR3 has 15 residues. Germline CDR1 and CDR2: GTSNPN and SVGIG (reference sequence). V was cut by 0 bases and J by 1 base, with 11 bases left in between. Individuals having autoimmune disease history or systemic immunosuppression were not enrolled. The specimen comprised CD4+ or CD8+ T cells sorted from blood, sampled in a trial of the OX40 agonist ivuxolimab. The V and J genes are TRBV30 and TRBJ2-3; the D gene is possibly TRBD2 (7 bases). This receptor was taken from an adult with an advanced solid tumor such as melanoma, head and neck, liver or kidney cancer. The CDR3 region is CAWSVGGGGTDTQYF. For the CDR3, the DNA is TGTGCCTGGAGTGTCGGAGGGGGGGGCACAGATACGCAGTATTTT.